This T cell receptor beta chain came from a study of T cells in tuberculosis. Whole-study results and caveats: The stringent gate may have excluded weak CD1B-GMM tetramer binders.

Sorting used thawed, overnight-rested PBMC stained with anti-CD3, a viability dye and GMM-loaded CD1B tetramer. The lipid loaded on the CD1B tetramers was C32 glucose monomycolate from Rhodococcus equi. Tetramer-sorted PBMC had been CD14 monocyte-depleted before freezing. Tetramer-negative cells, approximately 90,000 per donor, were also sorted. Per germline, CDR1 SNHLY and CDR2 FYNNEI. With V trimmed by 6 bases and J by 3 bases, 7 bases remained unmatched. The CDR3 extends over 16 amino acids. TCR-alpha and TCR-beta chains were sequenced unpaired. Sequenced by immunoSEQ multiplex PCR; TCRdb stores in-frame clones only, minus some. The sample lists about 59,000 clones, about 76% occurring once. As concerns this clone: Other DNA sequences of this sample code for an identical CDR3.

Sequenced sample: CD1b-GMM tetramer-negative cells sorted from PBMCs. The V and J genes are TRBV2 and TRBJ2-2; 10 bases match TRBD2. This sequence originates from an adult woman with latent tuberculosis. CDR3 residues: CASRGSGGVDTGELFF. DNA for the CDR3: TGTGCCAGCAGAGGCAGCGGGGGGGTGGACACCGGGGAGCTGTTTTTT.